A single sample gave rise to the 13 T cell receptor beta chains below, sequenced in a study of shared clonotypes between healthy human individuals. Here immunoSEQ multiplex PCR was the method, and the copy in TCRdb shows in-frame clones only, minus some. Of some 2.1 million clones listed, 90% to 95% are singletons. The specimen was naive CD4+ T cells sorted from blood. This sample's subset: CD45RA+ positively selected. These receptors were obtained from a man between 18 and 35 years old in good health.

The chain combines TRBV28 with TRBJ2-2; TRBD2 is a possible D gene (5 bases). Deletions cut 4 bases from V and 4 bases from J, with 13 bases between. Germline V lookup: CDR1 MDHEN, CDR2 SYDVKM. The CDR3 has 15 residues. The CDR3 spells CASSSGGLGTGELFF. The CDR3 DNA is TGTGCCAGCAGTTCCGGAGGTTTGGGCACCGGGGAGCTGTTTTTT.

The rearrangement links TRBV19 to TRBJ1-5; D ambiguous. Deletions cut 3 bases from V and 7 bases from J, with 16 bases between. The CDR3 is 15 amino acids. CDR1 is LNHDA and CDR2 is SQIVND in the germline V gene (reference sequence). DNA of the CDR3: TGTGCCAGTAGTATTCTGTACGGCCCGGGGCAGCCCCAGCATTTT. Its protein is CASSILYGPGQPQHF.

The rearrangement joins TRBV28 to TRBJ2-1, with 9 nucleotides matching TRBD1. The CDR3 length is 15 residues. J gave up 7 bases and V 5 bases, and 9 bases lay outside the gene matches. The germline V gene has CDR1 MDHEN and CDR2 SYDVKM. DNA of the CDR3: TGTGCCAGCAGTCACAGACAGGGGGGAGGGAATGAGCAGTTCTTC. Its translation: CASSHRQGGGNEQFF.

The chain carries TRBV6-1 and TRBJ2-7; perhaps TRBD1 as D (5 bases). Germline V gives CDR1 MNHNS, CDR2 SASEGT. The CDR3 runs to 15 residues. The V and J ends lost 2 bases and 3 bases respectively, with 14 bases between them. The CDR3 coding sequence is TGTGCCAGCAGTGAATGGGGCACCACGATCTACGAGCAGTACTTC. This sequence encodes CASSEWGTTIYEQYF.

Comments on this clone: This sample also contains other DNA sequences that code for the same CDR3. V gene TRBV5-1 combines with J gene TRBJ2-3, with 7 bases fitting TRBD2. The CDR3 is 16 amino acids. Germline V CDR1 and CDR2: SGHRS, YFSETQ. The J segment lost 2 bases and the V segment lost 0 bases, leaving 6 bases of the junction unmatched. The CDR3 is CASSLATGGLTDTQYF. CDR3 nucleotide sequence: TGCGCCAGCAGCTTGGCGACGGGAGGACTCACAGATACGCAGTATTTT. Based on the CDR3 plus reference TRBV5-1 and TRBJ2-3, the full variable domain is KAGVTQTPRYLIKTRGQQVTLSCSPISGHRSVSWYQQTPGQGLQFLFEYFSETQRNKGNFPGRFSGRQFSNSRSEMNVSTLELGDSALYLCASSLATGGLTDTQYFGPGTRLTVL.

The chain uses TRBV7-2 and TRBJ2-6, with D tentatively TRBD1 or TRBD2 (5 bases each). The CDR3 runs 18 residues. Trimming removed 1 base from V and 3 bases from J, with 16 bases in between. CDR1 SGHTA and CDR2 FQGNSA come from the germline V gene. CDR3 nucleotides: TGTGCCAGCAGCTTAGTAGGCAGGGTAGGACTTGGGGCCAACGTCCTGACTTTC. Translating gives CASSLVGRVGLGANVLTF.

The chain carries TRBV10-3 and TRBJ1-5; 7 bases match TRBD1. V shed 6 bases and J 0 bases; nucleotides not matched to a gene: 5. The length of the CDR3 is 15 residues. The V gene's germline CDR1 is ENHRY and CDR2 SYGVKD. CDR3 amino acids: CAISQGDSSNQPQHF. In DNA, the CDR3 is TGTGCCATCAGCCAAGGGGACAGTAGCAATCAGCCCCAGCATTTT.

This chain connects TRBV29-1 to TRBJ2-1; 9 bases line up with TRBD1. Unmatched junction bases numbered 11, after V lost 5 bases and J lost 3 bases. CDR1 SQVTM and CDR2 ANQGSEA come from the germline V gene. The CDR3 runs to 16 residues. The CDR3 nucleotides are TGCAGCGTTCTCGTTCCGGGACAGGGATACTACAATGAGCAGTTCTTC. It codes for CSVLVPGQGYYNEQFF.

V usage is TRBV7-3 and J usage is TRBJ1-6; TRBD1 matches at 7 bases. The length of the CDR3 is 14 residues. Germline CDR1 is SGHTA and CDR2 is FQGTGA. With V trimmed by 5 bases and J by 6 bases, 4 bases remained unmatched. The CDR3 DNA is TGTGCCAGCAGCGAAACAGGGGTTAATTCACCCCTCCACTTT. This gives the protein CASSETGVNSPLHF.

The V call is TRBV2, the J call TRBJ2-7; D may be TRBD1 (7 bases). Trimming shortened V by 10 bases and J by 5 bases, and 18 bases separated the two germline ends. CDR3 length equals 13 residues. Germline V gene sequence: CDR1 SNHLY, CDR2 FYNNEI. The CDR3 nucleotides are TGTGCCACCCAATGGGCCAGGGGGGACGAGCAGTACTTC. This gives the protein CATQWARGDEQYF.

This chain joins TRBV11-2 and TRBJ1-1, with unresolved D. This CDR3 has 13 amino acids. The V gene lost 1 base and the J gene lost 0 bases, with 3 bases spanning the gap. Germline loops: CDR1 SGHAT, CDR2 FQNNGV. The chain's CDR3 is CASSLVMNTEAFF. DNA of the CDR3: TGTGCCAGCAGCTTAGTCATGAACACTGAAGCTTTCTTT.

This clone was counted once. At one end the junction does not follow the germline gene, possibly because of a read error. In DNA, the CDR3 is TGTGCCAGCAGCCCACGACAGCTACAATTT. Translating gives CASSPRQLQF. The gene calls are TRBV9 and TRBJ1-3, with D possibly TRBD1 on 5 matching bases. Germline CDR1 and CDR2: SGDLS and YYNGEE. CDR3 length: 10 residues. Based on the CDR3 plus reference TRBV9 and TRBJ1-3, the full variable domain is DSGVTQTPKHLITATGQRVTLRCSPRSGDLSVYWYQQSLDQGLQFLIQYYNGEERAKGNILERFSAQQFPDLHSELNLSSLELGDSALYFCASSPRQLQFGEGSWLTVV.

This chain connects TRBV6-1 to TRBJ2-5; possibly TRBD1 or TRBD2 for D (5 bases each). The germline V gene encodes CDR1 MNHNS and CDR2 SASEGT. V gave up 6 bases and J gave up 3 bases, with 14 bases separating them. CDR3 length: 14 amino acids. CDR3 residues: CASRVGVIEETQYF. CDR3 nucleotides: TGTGCCAGCAGAGTGGGGGTTATAGAAGAGACCCAGTACTTC.